Only a few counts were recorded for the clone carrying this TCR beta chain. Its antigen remains unknown. The CDR3 is 15 residues long. Germline assignment: CDR1 LGHNA and CDR2 YSLEER. V dropped 1 base and J dropped 0 bases, with 9 bases sitting between them. The sample is drawn from a study of cytomegalovirus exposure and HLA in healthy donors. Study details: Counted in an early data release were some 81 million unique TCRs from HLA-typed donors.

13 Jbeta primers and 60 Vbeta primers were used for the PCR. Some clones are missing from TCRdb's copy, which holds only in-frame ones; the method was immunoSEQ multiplex PCR. In the table there are over 150,000 clones, around 80% of which are singletons. Study results and caveats: An analysis that was carried out later associated 16,951 TCR beta sequences with HLA alleles at 0.05 false discovery rate. Reported results showed that the classifier diagnosed cytomegalovirus status with high specificity and sensitivity.

Sequences were obtained from PBMCs. This chain connects TRBV4-3 to TRBJ1-1; D is unclear. The clonotype was recovered from a young man in good health and CMV-seronegative. The CDR3 coding sequence is TGCGCCAGCAGCCAAGGAGGGCGGATGAACACTGAAGCTTTCTTT. This codes for CASSQGGRMNTEAFF.